A selection of T cell receptor beta chains follows, all from one sample in a study of blood T cell repertoires in COVID-19. Produced via immunoSEQ multiplex PCR; TCRdb's table is partial and in-frame only. The sample lists roughly 140,000 clones; 70% to 90% were seen once. Sequencing input: peripheral blood. The receptors stem from an older woman with COVID-19, enrolled during active disease. Both conserved end residues are part of each CDR3. The D gene is left open where the match is weak. Rows may omit the clone size; those that give it use once, few, many or a size class.

V gene	D gene	clone size	J gene	CDR3 DNA	CDR3 protein
TRBV19	-	-	TRBJ2-3	TGTGCCAGTAGTCCCCGACCTGGGACTTCCACAGATACGCAGTATTTT	CASSPRPGTSTDTQYF
TRBV12-3/TRBV12-4	-	-	TRBJ2-5	TGTGCCAGCAGCAGAAACGTTCTGGAGACCCAGTACTTC	CASSRNVLETQYF
TRBV7-8	-	-	TRBJ1-2	TGTGCCAGCAGCCCGCTCGGGTCGGGGGGAGGCTATGGCTACACCTTC	CASSPLGSGGGYGYTF
TRBV19	-	-	TRBJ1-6	TGTGCCAGTAGTTCCCGACAGATCTATAATTCACCCCTCCACTTT	CASSSRQIYNSPLHF
TRBV5-1	TRBD1	-	TRBJ1-2	TGCGCCAGCAGCTTAGCGACAGGGGCGCTTGGGGGCTACACCTTC	CASSLATGALGGYTF
TRBV9	-	-	TRBJ2-3	TGTGCCAGCAGCCGGGACTCTCGCACAGATACGCAGTATTTT	CASSRDSRTDTQYF
TRBV12-3/TRBV12-4	TRBD2	-	TRBJ2-1	TGTGCCAGCAGTTTATCTAGCGGCTATGAGCAGTTCTTC	CASSLSSGYEQFF
TRBV4-1	-	-	TRBJ2-5	TGCGCCAGCAGCCAAGATCGGGTGGAGCAAGAGACCCAGTACTTC	CASSQDRVEQETQYF
TRBV5-8	TRBD1	-	TRBJ2-7	TGTGCCAGCAGCCTAGGACAGGAGAAGGAGTACTTC	CASSLGQEKEYF
TRBV15	TRBD1	-	TRBJ1-5	TGTGCCACCACCTCCGACAGGGGAGGCAATCAGCCCCAGCATTTT	CATTSDRGGNQPQHF
TRBV5-1	TRBD1	-	TRBJ2-7	TGCGCCAGCAGCCGGACAGGGGGCGCGGACGAGCAGTACTTC	CASSRTGGADEQYF
TRBV2	TRBD2	-	TRBJ2-7	TGTGCCAGCAGTGAATCCTGGACTAGCGCGGCCTACGAGCAGTACTTC	CASSESWTSAAYEQYF
TRBV11-2	-	-	TRBJ2-2	TGTGCCAGCAACCAAAAAGGGTTGGCGGGGCTCAACACCGGGGAGCTGTTTTTT	CASNQKGLAGLNTGELFF
TRBV7-3	-	-	TRBJ2-2	TGTGCCAGCAGCCCGGACAGCACCGGGGAGCTGTTTTTT	CASSPDSTGELFF
TRBV7-3	TRBD1	-	TRBJ2-5	TGTGCCAGCAGCTTAGACAGGGCCCAAGAGACCCAGTACTTC	CASSLDRAQETQYF
TRBV6-6	-	once	TRBJ1-1	TGTGCCAGCACCACGATTAAAGGAGGGGCGGTCACTGAAGCTTTCTTT	CASTTIKGGAVTEAFF
TRBV18	TRBD1	-	TRBJ2-7	TGTGCCAGCTCAAAAGGGGGCGGTCAGGCCTACGAGCAGTACTTC	CASSKGGGQAYEQYF
TRBV11-1	-	-	TRBJ1-1	TGTGCCAGCAGCTTAGGACGGGTGGGTGAAGCTTTCTTT	CASSLGRVGEAFF
TRBV30	-	few	TRBJ2-2	TGTGCCTTCCAGGGGACGGGGTCCCACACCGGGGAGCTGTTTTTT	CAFQGTGSHTGELFF
TRBV11-2	-	-	TRBJ2-1	TGTGCCAGCGTCCCGGCGGGGAATGAGCAGTTCTTC	CASVPAGNEQFF
TRBV21-1	-	-	TRBJ2-7	TGTGCCAGCAGCATCTCTTGGGACATGGGAAACGAGCAGTACTTC	CASSISWDMGNEQYF
TRBV24-1	TRBD2	-	TRBJ2-2	TGTGCCACCAGTAGTACTAGCGGTCCCGGGGAGCTGTTTTTT	CATSSTSGPGELFF
TRBV27	-	-	TRBJ2-7	TGTGCCAGCAGTTTATGGGAACAGGGCTACGAGCAGTACTTC	CASSLWEQGYEQYF
TRBV7-9	-	-	TRBJ1-2	TGTGCCAGCAGTCTCATTGGGCAGGATGGCTACACCTTC	CASSLIGQDGYTF
TRBV5-1	TRBD1	-	TRBJ1-2	TGCGCCAGCAGCCCGACAGGGTCCGACGGCTACACCTTC	CASSPTGSDGYTF
TRBV5-1	-	-	TRBJ1-1	TGCGCCAGCAGCTTAGAAACAGGGACGAACACTGAAGCTTTCTTT	CASSLETGTNTEAFF
TRBV16	-	-	TRBJ1-6	TGTGCCAGCAGCCCGTCACCCGCGGGGAATTCACCCCTCCACTTT	CASSPSPAGNSPLHF
TRBV7-9	-	-	TRBJ1-1	TGTGCCAGCAGCCGGATCGGGGGTTTCACTGAAGCTTTCTTT	CASSRIGGFTEAFF
TRBV19	-	-	TRBJ1-6	TGTGCCAGTAGTATAGGAACAGGGCAGGGGTCACCCCTCCACTTT	CASSIGTGQGSPLHF
TRBV5-1	-	-	TRBJ1-3	TGCGCCAGCAGTTCGGACATCTCGTCTGGAAACACCATATATTTT	CASSSDISSGNTIYF
TRBV6-1	TRBD1	-	TRBJ2-3	TGTGCCAGCAGTGAAACAGGGGAATCTGGGACAGATACGCAGTATTTT	CASSETGESGTDTQYF
TRBV7-3	-	once	TRBJ2-6	TGTGCCAGCAGCTTACGGCAGGGCCCCATCACCTCTGGGGCCAACGTCCTGACTTTC	CASSLRQGPITSGANVLTF
TRBV4-3	-	-	TRBJ1-4	TGCGCCAGCAGCCAAGATAGGAGAACAGGGAGTTGGATAGCAACTAATGAAAAACTGTTTTTT	CASSQDRRTGSWIATNEKLFF
TRBV2	-	-	TRBJ1-6	TGTGCCAGTGGAGGACAGAGGGAATGGCCCCTCCACTTT	CASGGQREWPLHF
TRBV6-2/TRBV6-3	-	-	TRBJ1-6	TGTGCCAGCAGTTACCCGGGGTGGAATTCACCCCTCCACTTT	CASSYPGWNSPLHF
TRBV7-9	-	-	TRBJ1-2	TGTGCCAGCAGCCAACTCTCGGGGGTAGTTAACTATGGCTACACCTTC	CASSQLSGVVNYGYTF
TRBV4-2	TRBD2	-	TRBJ2-7	TGTGCCAGCAGCCAACGGACTAGCGGGGGTGAAGTCTACGAGCAGTACTTC	CASSQRTSGGEVYEQYF
TRBV3-1/TRBV3-2	-	-	TRBJ2-3	TGTGCCAGCAGCTTTAAGGGAGCAGATACGCAGTATTTT	CASSFKGADTQYF
TRBV18	TRBD1	-	TRBJ2-2	TGTGCCAGCTCACCACGGCCAGGGGGCTCCACCGGGGAGCTGTTTTTT	CASSPRPGGSTGELFF
TRBV11-3	TRBD1	-	TRBJ1-5	TGTGCCAGCAGCCTACTTATACAGGGGAGCAATCAGCCCCAGCATTTT	CASSLLIQGSNQPQHF
TRBV4-3	-	-	TRBJ1-1	TGCGCCAGCAGCCAAGAATCCAGGACAGAAGCTTTCTTT	CASSQESRTEAFF
TRBV4-1	TRBD2	-	TRBJ2-3	TGCGCCAGCAGCCGCCTGACTAGCGGCACAGATACGCAGTATTTT	CASSRLTSGTDTQYF
TRBV19	TRBD1	-	TRBJ1-5	TGTGCCAGTAGTCGCCCCCAGGGGGCGAGGGCCAATCAGCCCCAGCATTTT	CASSRPQGARANQPQHF
TRBV6-4	TRBD2	-	TRBJ2-7	TGTGCCAGCAGCCGGGACGGGGGGTACGAGCAGTACTTC	CASSRDGGYEQYF
TRBV5-1	TRBD1	-	TRBJ1-6	TGCGCCAGCAGCTTTGGACAGGGGTATTCACCCCTCCACTTT	CASSFGQGYSPLHF
TRBV28	-	-	TRBJ1-2	TGTGCCAGCAGTCAGTTCCCCCACTATGGCTACACCTTC	CASSQFPHYGYTF
TRBV7-9	TRBD1	-	TRBJ2-7	TGTGCCAGCAGCTTAGGGCAGGGGGCTTACGAGCAGTACTTC	CASSLGQGAYEQYF